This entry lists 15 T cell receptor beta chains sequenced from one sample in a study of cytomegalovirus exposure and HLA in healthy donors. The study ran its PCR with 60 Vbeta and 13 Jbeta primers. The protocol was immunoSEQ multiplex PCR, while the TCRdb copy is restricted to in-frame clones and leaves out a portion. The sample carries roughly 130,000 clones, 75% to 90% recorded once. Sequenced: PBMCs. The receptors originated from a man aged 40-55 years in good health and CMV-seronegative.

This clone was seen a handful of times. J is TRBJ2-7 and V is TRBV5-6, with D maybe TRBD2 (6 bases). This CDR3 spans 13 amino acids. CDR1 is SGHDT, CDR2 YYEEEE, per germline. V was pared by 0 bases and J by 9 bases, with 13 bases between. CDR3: CASSLGLGSAQYF. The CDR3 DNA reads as TGTGCCAGCAGCTTGGGACTAGGCTCAGCGCAGTACTTC.

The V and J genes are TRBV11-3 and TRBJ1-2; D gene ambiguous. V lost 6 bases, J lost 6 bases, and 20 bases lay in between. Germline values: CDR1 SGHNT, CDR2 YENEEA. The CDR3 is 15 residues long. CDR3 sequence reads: CASSPSGESRHGYTF. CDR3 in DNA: TGTGCCAGCAGTCCCAGCGGGGAATCTAGGCATGGCTACACCTTC.

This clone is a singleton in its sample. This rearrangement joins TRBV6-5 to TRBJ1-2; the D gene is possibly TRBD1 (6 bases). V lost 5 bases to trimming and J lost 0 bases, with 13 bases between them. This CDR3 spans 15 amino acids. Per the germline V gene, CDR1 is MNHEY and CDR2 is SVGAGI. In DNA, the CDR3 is TGTGCCAGCAGTAATCTACAGGGATCTAACTATGGCTACACCTTC. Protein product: CASSNLQGSNYGYTF.

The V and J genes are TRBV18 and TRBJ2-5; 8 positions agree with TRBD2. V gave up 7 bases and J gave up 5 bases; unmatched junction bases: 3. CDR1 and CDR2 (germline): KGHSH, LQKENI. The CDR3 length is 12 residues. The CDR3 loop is CASWGLVETQYF. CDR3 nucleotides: TGTGCCAGCTGGGGACTAGTCGAGACCCAGTACTTC.

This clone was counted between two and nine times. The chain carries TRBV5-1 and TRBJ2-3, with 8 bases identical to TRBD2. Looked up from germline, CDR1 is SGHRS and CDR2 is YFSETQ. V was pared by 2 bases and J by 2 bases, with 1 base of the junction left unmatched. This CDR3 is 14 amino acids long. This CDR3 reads CASSLLADTDTQYF. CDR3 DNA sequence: TGCGCCAGCAGCTTACTAGCGGACACAGATACGCAGTATTTT.

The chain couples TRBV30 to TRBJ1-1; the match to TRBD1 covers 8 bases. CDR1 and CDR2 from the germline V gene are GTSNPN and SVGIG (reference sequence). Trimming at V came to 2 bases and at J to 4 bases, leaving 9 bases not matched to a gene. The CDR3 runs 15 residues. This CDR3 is CAWSNGFTGGTEAFF. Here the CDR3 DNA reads TGTGCCTGGAGTAACGGCTTCACAGGGGGCACTGAAGCTTTCTTT.

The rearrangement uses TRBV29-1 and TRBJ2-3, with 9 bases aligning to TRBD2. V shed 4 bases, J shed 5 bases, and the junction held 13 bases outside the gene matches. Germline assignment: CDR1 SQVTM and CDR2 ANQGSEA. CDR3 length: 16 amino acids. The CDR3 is CSVGSGTSLVGDTQYF. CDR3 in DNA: TGCAGCGTTGGGTCCGGGACTAGCTTAGTGGGAGATACGCAGTATTTT.

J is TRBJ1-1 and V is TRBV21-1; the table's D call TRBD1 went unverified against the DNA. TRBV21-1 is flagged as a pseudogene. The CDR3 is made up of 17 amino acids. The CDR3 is CASSKGLAGKRNTEAFF. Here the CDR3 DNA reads TGTGCCAGCAGCAAAGGGCTGGCAGGGAAACGGAACACTGAAGCTTTCTTT.

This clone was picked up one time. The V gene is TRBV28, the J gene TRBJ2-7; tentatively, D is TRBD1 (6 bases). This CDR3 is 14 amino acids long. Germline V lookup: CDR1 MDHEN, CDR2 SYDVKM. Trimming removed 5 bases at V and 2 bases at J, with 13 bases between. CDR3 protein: CASSGYRVPYEQYF. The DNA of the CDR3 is TGTGCCAGCAGTGGTTACAGGGTACCCTACGAGCAGTACTTC.

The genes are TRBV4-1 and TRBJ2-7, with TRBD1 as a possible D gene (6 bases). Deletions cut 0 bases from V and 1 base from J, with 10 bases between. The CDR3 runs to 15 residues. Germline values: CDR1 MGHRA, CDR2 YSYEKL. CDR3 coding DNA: TGCGCCAGCAGCCAAGATTCCCAGGGGTCCTACGAGCAGTACTTC. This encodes CASSQDSQGSYEQYF.

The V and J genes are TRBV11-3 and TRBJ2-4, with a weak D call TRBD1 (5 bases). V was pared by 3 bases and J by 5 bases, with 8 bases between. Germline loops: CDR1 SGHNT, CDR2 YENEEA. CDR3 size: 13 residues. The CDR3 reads CASSFQGENIQYF. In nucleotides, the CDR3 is TGTGCCAGCAGCTTCCAGGGTGAAAACATTCAGTACTTC.

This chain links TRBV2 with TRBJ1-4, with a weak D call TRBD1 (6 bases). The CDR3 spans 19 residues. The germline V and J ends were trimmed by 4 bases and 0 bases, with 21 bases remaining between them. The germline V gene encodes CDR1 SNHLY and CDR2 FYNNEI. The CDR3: CASSGNKDRGAPTNEKLFF. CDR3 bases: TGTGCCAGCAGTGGGAATAAGGACAGAGGCGCTCCAACTAATGAAAAACTGTTTTTT.

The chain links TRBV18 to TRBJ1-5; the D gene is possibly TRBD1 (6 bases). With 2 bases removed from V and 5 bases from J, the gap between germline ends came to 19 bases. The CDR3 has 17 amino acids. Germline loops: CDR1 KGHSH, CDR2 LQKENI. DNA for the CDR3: TGTGCCAGCTCACCAGGGAGGGGGGGCTCTTTAGATCAGCCCCAGCATTTT. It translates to CASSPGRGGSLDQPQHF.

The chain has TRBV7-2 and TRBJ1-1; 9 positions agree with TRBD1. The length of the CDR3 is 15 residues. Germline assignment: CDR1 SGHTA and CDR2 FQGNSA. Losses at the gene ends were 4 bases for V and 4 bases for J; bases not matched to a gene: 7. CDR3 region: CASSSSGQGRTEAFF. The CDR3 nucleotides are TGTGCCAGCAGCTCGTCGGGACAGGGACGCACTGAAGCTTTCTTT. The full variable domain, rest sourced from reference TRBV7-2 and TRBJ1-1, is GAGVSQSPSNKVTEKGKDVELRCDPISGHTALYWYRQSLGQGLEFLIYFQGNSAPDKSGLPSDRFSAERTGGSVSTLTIQRTQQEDSAVYLCASSSSGQGRTEAFFGQGTRLTVV.

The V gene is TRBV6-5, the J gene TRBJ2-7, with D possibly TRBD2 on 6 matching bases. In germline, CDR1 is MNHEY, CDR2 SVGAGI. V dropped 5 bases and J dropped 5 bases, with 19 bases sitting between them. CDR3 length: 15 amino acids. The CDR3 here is CASSLGGTFDHEQYF. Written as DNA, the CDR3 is TGTGCCAGCAGTCTAGGCGGGACCTTTGACCACGAGCAGTACTTC.